What follows is one T cell receptor (beta chain) and its context. The sample belongs to a study of CD8+ T cells in alopecia areata. This CDR3 spans 17 amino acids. Germline V gene data show CDR1 as SGHRS and CDR2 as YFSETQ. V was pared by 0 bases and J by 4 bases, with 19 bases between. Extracted from the samples, RNA was reverse transcribed into cDNA to serve as the sequencing template. Sequencing used immunoSEQ multiplex PCR; TCRdb keeps in-frame clones, though not all of them. This repertoire shows approximately 150,000 clones, approximately 65% found once; its top ten account for more than 9.5%. This clonotype was sampled from a human donor with alopecia areata. The sequencing used CD8+ T cells sorted from blood, collected at week 0. The chain couples TRBV5-1 to TRBJ1-1; D may be TRBD1 (5 bases). This chain's CDR3 is CASSLAPGLGRPTEAFF. The CDR3 region has the DNA TGCGCCAGCAGCTTGGCCCCCGGTCTGGGGCGCCCCACTGAAGCTTTCTTT.